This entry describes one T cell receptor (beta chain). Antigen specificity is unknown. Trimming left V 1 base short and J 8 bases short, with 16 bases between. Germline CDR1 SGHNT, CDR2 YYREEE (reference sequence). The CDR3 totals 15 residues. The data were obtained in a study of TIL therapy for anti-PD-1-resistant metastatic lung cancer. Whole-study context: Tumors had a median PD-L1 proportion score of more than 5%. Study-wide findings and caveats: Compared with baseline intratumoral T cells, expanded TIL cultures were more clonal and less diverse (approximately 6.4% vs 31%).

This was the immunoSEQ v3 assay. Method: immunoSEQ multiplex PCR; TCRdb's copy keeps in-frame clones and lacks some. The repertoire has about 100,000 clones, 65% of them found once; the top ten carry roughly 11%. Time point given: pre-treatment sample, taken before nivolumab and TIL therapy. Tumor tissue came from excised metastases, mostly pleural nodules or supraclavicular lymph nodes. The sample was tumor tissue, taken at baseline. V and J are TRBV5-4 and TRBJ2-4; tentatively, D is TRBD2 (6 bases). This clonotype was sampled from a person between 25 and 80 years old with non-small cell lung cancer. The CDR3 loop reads CASSLNSGRGDIQYF. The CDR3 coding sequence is TGTGCCAGCAGCTTGAATAGCGGTCGAGGAGACATTCAGTACTTC.